This entry lists 29 T cell receptor beta chains sequenced from one sample in a study of OX40 agonist ivuxolimab in advanced cancers. Profiled with immunoSEQ multiplex PCR; TCRdb holds only in-frame clones, not every one. The table has about 70,000 clones, around 90% seen once. This specimen consisted of CD4+ or CD8+ T cells sorted from blood, obtained in a trial of the OX40 agonist ivuxolimab. The receptors were sampled from an adult with an advanced solid tumor such as melanoma, head and neck, liver or kidney cancer.

The chain combines TRBV12-5 with TRBJ2-1; 15 bases map to TRBD2. Germline assignment: CDR1 LGHNT and CDR2 FRNRAP. Trimming at V came to 6 bases and at J to 2 bases, leaving 23 bases not matched to a gene. This CDR3 spans 23 amino acids. The CDR3 DNA is TGTGCTAGTGGCCTTCCCAATTCAGGGGCCAGGACTAGCGGGAGGGAGACCTACAATGAGCAGTTCTTC. Translated: CASGLPNSGARTSGRETYNEQFF.

The chain joins TRBV10-3 to TRBJ1-5, with TRBD1 matching over 9 bases. This CDR3 has 17 amino acids. Germline assignment: CDR1 ENHRY and CDR2 SYGVKD. V shed 0 bases and J 4 bases; nucleotides not matched to a gene: 7. CDR3: CAISESKGQGFNQPQHF. As DNA, the CDR3 is TGTGCCATCAGTGAGTCGAAGGGACAGGGTTTTAATCAGCCCCAGCATTTT.

The chain employs TRBV15 and TRBJ2-3, with D unclear. The CDR3 sequence is 12 residues long. V lost 0 bases, J lost 5 bases, and 3 bases lay in between. The germline gives CDR1 LNHNV, CDR2 YYDKDF (reference sequence). The CDR3 DNA follows: TGTGCCACCAGCAGAGATCTAGATACGCAGTATTTT. Translated: CATSRDLDTQYF.

The chain recombines TRBV7-2 with TRBJ2-7; 7 bases map to TRBD1. The trim removed 5 bases at V and 4 bases at J, leaving 8 bases unmatched. Germline V gives CDR1 SGHTA, CDR2 FQGNSA. This CDR3 region has 14 residues. The CDR3 here is CASSNRDRTYEQYF. Here the CDR3 DNA reads TGTGCCAGCAGCAATCGGGACAGAACGTACGAGCAGTACTTC.

This clone came up once. The V call is TRBV4-2, the J call TRBJ1-5; the D gene is possibly TRBD1 (6 bases). The CDR3 spans 21 residues. V gave up 1 base and J gave up 0 bases, with 25 bases separating them. Germline CDR1 is LGHNA and CDR2 is YNFKEQ. CDR3 amino acids: CASSQVVRRTAGFYSNQPQHF. The DNA of the CDR3 is TGTGCCAGCAGCCAAGTTGTCCGCCGGACAGCCGGATTTTATAGCAATCAGCCCCAGCATTTT.

This clone ranks as large. V gene TRBV5-4 combines with J gene TRBJ2-3; tentative D call: TRBD1 (6 bases). With 5 bases removed from V and 1 base from J, the gap between germline ends came to 14 bases. The CDR3 has 15 amino acids. Looked up from germline, CDR1 is SGHNT and CDR2 is YYREEE (reference sequence). The CDR3 DNA follows: TGTGCCAGCAGTTGGGACACCCCTGGCACAGATACGCAGTATTTT. Translated, it gives CASSWDTPGTDTQYF.

The chain joins TRBV5-1 to TRBJ2-6, with D possibly called TRBD1 or TRBD2 (5 bases each). The CDR3 runs 16 residues. CDR1 is SGHRS and CDR2 is YFSETQ in the germline V gene. The V and J ends lost 4 bases and 0 bases respectively, with 11 bases between them. CDR3 loop: CASSLGTDSGANVLTF. The CDR3 DNA sequence: TGCGCCAGCAGCCTAGGGACCGACTCTGGGGCCAACGTCCTGACTTTC.

The chain combines TRBV28 with TRBJ2-7; 9 positions match TRBD1. The germline V gene encodes CDR1 MDHEN and CDR2 SYDVKM. V shed 6 bases, J shed 5 bases, and the junction held 8 bases outside the gene matches. The CDR3 spans 14 residues. In DNA form, the CDR3 reads TGTGCCAGCAGCCTAGGACAGGGGAGGAACGAGCAGTACTTC. The encoded protein is CASSLGQGRNEQYF.

The J gene is TRBJ2-1, the V gene TRBV5-4; 13 nucleotides line up with TRBD2. The germline V gene has CDR1 SGHNT and CDR2 YYREEE (reference sequence). This CDR3 contains 17 residues. Trimming took 5 bases from V and 7 from J; bases not matched to a gene: 12. The chain's CDR3 is CASSSIPLAGGGNEQFF. DNA for the CDR3: TGTGCCAGCAGTTCCATCCCACTAGCGGGAGGGGGGAATGAGCAGTTCTTC.

J is TRBJ1-1 and V is TRBV28, with 7 bases matching TRBD1. V was clipped by 6 bases and J by 5 bases; unmatched bases: 9. CDR1 is MDHEN and CDR2 is SYDVKM in the germline V gene. The CDR3 totals 14 residues. The CDR3 reads CASSGYRGRTEAFF. CDR3 bases: TGTGCCAGCAGCGGATACAGGGGTAGGACTGAAGCTTTCTTT.

The chain employs TRBV9 and TRBJ2-1, with 9 bases identical to TRBD2. With 0 bases clipped from V and 10 bases from J, the junction kept 5 bases outside the gene matches. CDR1 is SGDLS and CDR2 is YYNGEE in the germline V gene. The CDR3 contains 14 residues. The CDR3 DNA reads as TGTGCCAGCAGCGTAGAGGGACTAGCCCGGGAGCAGTTCTTC. Translating it yields CASSVEGLAREQFF.

This clone has only one observation. The chain combines TRBV5-1 with TRBJ2-1; 10 bases fit TRBD2. Germline V gene lookup returns CDR1 SGHRS and CDR2 YFSETQ. After removal of 1 base from V and 4 bases from J, the junction contained 2 bases not matched to a gene. The CDR3 contains 15 residues. CDR3 protein: CASSLTSGVYNEQFF. The CDR3 DNA reads TGCGCCAGCAGCTTGACTAGCGGGGTTTACAATGAGCAGTTCTTC.

This clone was detected only a few times. DNA for the CDR3: TGTGCCAGCAGTGAATTCGGGGGGTCCTACGAGCAGTACTTC. This sequence encodes CASSEFGGSYEQYF. This chain connects TRBV25-1 to TRBJ2-7, with 7 bases aligning to TRBD2. The CDR3 sequence is 14 residues long. Unmatched junction bases numbered 1, after V lost 1 base and J lost 1 base. The V gene's germline CDR1 is MGHDK and CDR2 SYGVNS.

The chain recombines TRBV19 with TRBJ1-2, with D perhaps TRBD1 (5 bases). The CDR3 extends over 13 amino acids. The V and J ends lost 5 bases and 7 bases respectively, with 14 bases between them. Germline assignment: CDR1 LNHDA and CDR2 SQIVND (reference sequence). The CDR3 sequence: CASSLLGHAGYTF. In nucleotides, the CDR3 is TGTGCCAGTAGTTTACTTGGACACGCTGGCTACACCTTC.

CDR3 protein: CASSSRTDNYGYTF. Written as DNA, the CDR3 is TGCGCCAGCAGCTCTCGGACAGATAACTATGGCTACACCTTC. J is TRBJ1-2 and V is TRBV5-1, with TRBD1 as a possible D gene (6 bases). The germline V gene encodes CDR1 SGHRS and CDR2 YFSETQ. The V end was cut by 3 bases, the J end by 1 base, with 10 bases between. There are 14 residues in the CDR3.

This clone turned up a few times. This chain links TRBV5-1 with TRBJ1-1; a possible D gene is TRBD1 (5 bases). CDR3 length: 14 amino acids. Germline values: CDR1 SGHRS, CDR2 YFSETQ. V was cut by 4 bases and J by 5 bases, with 15 bases left in between. CDR3 in amino acids: CASSEGGAGTEAFF. The CDR3 bases are TGCGCCAGCAGCGAGGGCGGGGCAGGAACTGAAGCTTTCTTT.

This chain links TRBV7-2 with TRBJ1-1, with D possibly being TRBD1 (5 bases). Germline lookup yields CDR1 SGHTA and CDR2 FQGNSA. CDR3 length: 17 residues. With 2 bases removed from V and 0 bases from J, the gap between germline ends came to 16 bases. CDR3 sequence (DNA): TGTGCCAGCAGCTTAATAGGGGCCCGAGGCATGAACACTGAAGCTTTCTTT. Amino acids: CASSLIGARGMNTEAFF.

This clone was seen once. The chain links TRBV4-1 to TRBJ1-4; D gene unclear. From germline, CDR1 is MGHRA and CDR2 YSYEKL. This CDR3 region has 16 residues. With 1 base removed from V and 3 bases from J, the gap between germline ends came to 12 bases. In nucleotides, the CDR3 is TGCGCCAGCAGCCAAGGCCGCGCGGGTCCTAATGAAAAACTGTTTTTT. Its translation: CASSQGRAGPNEKLFF.

The count of this clone is one. The V call is TRBV7-3, the J call TRBJ2-5, with D perhaps matching TRBD2 (6 bases). Germline V lookup: CDR1 SGHTA, CDR2 FQGTGA. CDR3 length equals 13 residues. V was trimmed by 5 bases and J by 5 bases, leaving 12 bases between them. For the CDR3, the DNA is TGTGCCAGCAGCCGTGGAGGGATGGAGACCCAGTACTTC. Translating it yields CASSRGGMETQYF.

A few counts support this clone. This chain uses TRBV11-3 with TRBJ2-1, with D tentatively TRBD2 (6 bases). CDR1 is SGHNT and CDR2 is YENEEA in the germline V gene. The CDR3 totals 14 residues. Deletions cut 7 bases from V and 2 bases from J, with 12 bases between. The chain's CDR3 is CASTPGLTYNEQFF. In DNA form, the CDR3 reads TGTGCCAGCACCCCGGGACTCACCTACAATGAGCAGTTCTTC. Using reference TRBV11-3 and TRBJ2-1 for the parts outside the CDR3, the full variable domain is EAGVVQSPRYKIIEKKQPVAFWCNPISGHNTLYWYLQNLGQGPELLIRYENEEAVDDSQLPKDRFSAERLKGVDSTLKIQPAELGDSAVYLCASTPGLTYNEQFFGPGTRLTVL.

The chain has TRBV5-8 and TRBJ2-3, with TRBD2 identical over 7 bases. The CDR3 has 16 residues. V lost 3 bases to trimming and J lost 0 bases; unmatched junction nucleotides: 7. Per germline, CDR1 SGHTS and CDR2 YDEGEE. CDR3 in amino acids: CASSSVGRASTDTQYF. The CDR3 DNA follows: TGTGCCAGCAGCTCAGTGGGGAGGGCTAGCACAGATACGCAGTATTTT.

The chain combines TRBV7-9 with TRBJ2-1, with 7 bases matching TRBD1. The trim removed 2 bases at V and 13 bases at J, leaving 17 bases unmatched. CDR1 and CDR2 (germline): SEHNR, FQNEAQ (reference sequence). The CDR3 loop spans 16 amino acids. The DNA of the CDR3 is TGTGCCAGCAGCTTAATGGAATGGGGACAGCGGATTTCACAGTTCTTC. Its protein is CASSLMEWGQRISQFF.

The J gene is TRBJ2-2, the V gene TRBV5-1, with D unresolved. The V gene's germline CDR1 is SGHRS and CDR2 YFSETQ. The CDR3 length is 15 residues. Trimming removed 5 bases at V and 5 bases at J, with 16 bases between. The CDR3 protein is CASRTTPTVTGELFF. The DNA of the CDR3 is TGCGCCAGCAGGACGACGCCAACCGTTACCGGGGAGCTGTTTTTT.

The chain recombines TRBV30 with TRBJ1-6, with D unclear. Germline CDR1 is GTSNPN and CDR2 is SVGIG (reference sequence). CDR3 size: 15 residues. V was shortened by 2 bases and J by 4 bases, with 12 bases between the two germline ends. This chain's CDR3 is CAWSRQTVYNSPLHF. The CDR3 region has the DNA TGTGCCTGGAGTAGGCAGACGGTTTATAATTCACCCCTCCACTTT. Together with reference TRBV30 and TRBJ1-6, the CDR3 gives the full variable domain: SQTIHQWPATLVQPVGSPLSLECTVEGTSNPNLYWYRQAAGRGLQLLFYSVGIGQISSEVPQNLSASRPQDRQFILSSKKLLLSDSGFYLCAWSRQTVYNSPLHFGNGTRLTVT.

This clone was seen a few times. This chain links TRBV9 with TRBJ1-6; the D gene is possibly TRBD1 (6 bases). CDR3 length: 16 residues. V was shortened by 4 bases and J by 7 bases, with 18 bases between the two germline ends. CDR1 SGDLS and CDR2 YYNGEE come from the germline V gene. CDR3 in amino acids: CASSHQGGERNSPLHF. CDR3 nucleotide sequence: TGTGCCAGCAGCCACCAAGGGGGGGAGAGGAATTCACCCCTCCACTTT. Using reference TRBV9 and TRBJ1-6 for the parts outside the CDR3, the full variable domain is DSGVTQTPKHLITATGQRVTLRCSPRSGDLSVYWYQQSLDQGLQFLIQYYNGEERAKGNILERFSAQQFPDLHSELNLSSLELGDSALYFCASSHQGGERNSPLHFGNGTRLTVT.

The chain has TRBV4-1 and TRBJ2-5, with 8 bases fitting TRBD1. V dropped 4 bases and J dropped 5; count of bases not matched to a gene: 6. The CDR3 has 14 amino acids. The germline gives CDR1 MGHRA, CDR2 YSYEKL. The CDR3 protein is CASSLPRQGETQYF. DNA for the CDR3: TGCGCCAGCAGCCTACCTAGACAGGGGGAGACCCAGTACTTC.

The V call is TRBV4-1, the J call TRBJ2-1, with 13 bases identical to TRBD2. The ends lost 4 bases at V and 8 bases at J; junction bases unmatched: 11. The V gene's germline CDR1 is MGHRA and CDR2 YSYEKL. This CDR3 region has 17 residues. The CDR3 bases are TGCGCCAGCAGCCCCTCTGGGACTAGCGGGGAGTCAGATGAGCAGTTCTTC. It yields the protein CASSPSGTSGESDEQFF.

The chain carries TRBV7-2 and TRBJ1-3, with unresolved D. The ends were cut back, 1 base at V and 2 bases at J, with 3 bases in the middle. Per germline, CDR1 SGHTA and CDR2 FQGNSA. The CDR3 sequence is 13 residues long. CDR3 nucleotides: TGTGCCAGCAGCTTAGTCGCTGGAAACACCATATATTTT. Translation: CASSLVAGNTIYF.

The J gene is TRBJ2-6, the V gene TRBV9; D is perhaps TRBD2 (6 bases). V dropped 4 bases and J dropped 2 bases, with 19 bases sitting between them. This CDR3 region has 18 residues. In germline, CDR1 is SGDLS, CDR2 YYNGEE. CDR3 loop: CASSPRGEAFAGANVLTF. The CDR3, as DNA: TGTGCCAGCAGCCCGCGTGGGGAGGCCTTTGCTGGGGCCAACGTCCTGACTTTC.